The 24 T cell receptor beta chains below all came from one sample that was sequenced in a study of T cells after somatic rescue of genetic block (dated by TCRdb to the early 2020s). The library came from the immunoSEQ multiplex PCR assay. The source is immuneACCESS, and TCRdb retained only in-frame sequences with V and J called. Part of the clones is not carried over; for the studies checked, unresolved V genes explain less than half of this, and the remainder is unexplained. In all, the sample holds almost 15,000 clones, and roughly three quarters of those were seen once. The top ten clones comprise about 30% of the sample. The material sequenced was peripheral blood mononuclear cells (PBMCs). The receptors were sampled from a man younger than 35.

The rearrangement links TRBV5-1 to TRBJ1-2, with 8 bases identical to TRBD1. Germline loops: CDR1 SGHRS, CDR2 YFSETQ. V gave up 4 bases and J gave up 4 bases; unmatched junction bases: 6. The CDR3 loop spans 14 amino acids. CDR3 coding DNA: TGCGCCAGCAGCCTGACAGGGGTGGGCTATGGCTACACCTTC. Protein: CASSLTGVGYGYTF. Based on the CDR3 plus reference TRBV5-1 and TRBJ1-2, the full variable domain is KAGVTQTPRYLIKTRGQQVTLSCSPISGHRSVSWYQQTPGQGLQFLFEYFSETQRNKGNFPGRFSGRQFSNSRSEMNVSTLELGDSALYLCASSLTGVGYGYTFGSGTRLTVV.

The V gene is TRBV7-4, the J gene TRBJ1-2; D not resolved. Germline V gene sequence: CDR1 SGHVT, CDR2 SQSDAQ. The ends were cut back, 4 bases at V and 4 bases at J, with 19 bases in the middle. The CDR3 is 16 amino acids. CDR3 sequence (DNA): TGTGCCAGCAGCTCCTCTCAGTGGGCTCCCAGCTATGGCTACACCTTC. It specifies CASSSSQWAPSYGYTF. The complete variable domain, with remaining parts taken from reference TRBV7-4 and TRBJ1-2, reads GAGVSQSPRYKVAKRGRDVALRCDSISGHVTLYWYRQTLGQGSEVLTYSQSDAQRDKSGRPSGRFSAERPERSVSTLKIQRTEQGDSAVYLCASSSSQWAPSYGYTFGSGTRLTVV.

The chain has TRBV30 and TRBJ1-2; D uncertain. Germline CDR1 is GTSNPN and CDR2 is SVGIG (reference sequence). CDR3 length: 12 amino acids. The V and J ends lost 5 bases and 4 bases respectively, with 11 bases between them. As DNA, the CDR3 is TGTGCCTGGGGAGGACGGGCCTATGGCTACACCTTC. Translation gives CAWGGRAYGYTF.

This sequence joins TRBV28 and TRBJ1-5; 8 bases line up with TRBD1. This CDR3 region has 11 residues. Germline V gene lookup returns CDR1 MDHEN and CDR2 SYDVKM. V lost 6 bases, J lost 14 bases, and 6 bases stayed unmatched. The DNA for the CDR3 is TGTGCCAGCAGGGCTTCGACAGGGGAGCATTTT. As protein: CASRASTGEHF.

Of note for this clone: An end of the junction does not agree with germline; a read error may underlie this. This sequence joins TRBV2 and TRBJ2-7; D unclear. There are 12 residues in the CDR3. Germline V CDR1 and CDR2: SNHLY, FYNNEI. CDR3 protein: CASSERQVLQHF. The CDR3 DNA reads TGTGCCAGCAGTGAAAGGCAGGTTCTTCAACACTTC.

This clone was counted once. This chain joins TRBV5-8 and TRBJ2-3; 11 positions agree with TRBD1. CDR3 size: 19 residues. V dropped 4 bases and J dropped 2; count of bases not matched to a gene: 15. Germline values: CDR1 SGHTS, CDR2 YDEGEE. CDR3 amino acids: CASSRDRGWGKKFTDTQYF. Here the CDR3 DNA reads TGTGCCAGCAGCAGGGACAGGGGGTGGGGAAAGAAATTCACAGATACGCAGTATTTT.

The chain employs TRBV9 and TRBJ2-1; D is unresolved. CDR3 length: 14 amino acids. Germline loops: CDR1 SGDLS, CDR2 YYNGEE. Trimming cost V 2 bases and J 7 bases, with 13 bases left between them. CDR3 nucleotide sequence: TGTGCCAGCAGCGTGGGTCTAGTGGGGAATGAGCAGTTCTTC. This gives the protein CASSVGLVGNEQFF. The variable domain in full, with the rest retrieved from reference TRBV9 and TRBJ2-1, is DSGVTQTPKHLITATGQRVTLRCSPRSGDLSVYWYQQSLDQGLQFLIQYYNGEERAKGNILERFSAQQFPDLHSELNLSSLELGDSALYFCASSVGLVGNEQFFGPGTRLTVL.

This clone is medium-sized within its sample. This chain connects TRBV5-8 to TRBJ1-5; 8 bases align to TRBD1. The J segment lost 4 bases and the V segment lost 5 bases, leaving 2 bases of the junction unmatched. The CDR3 length is 13 residues. Germline V gene sequence: CDR1 SGHTS, CDR2 YDEGEE. The chain's CDR3 is CASSWTGNQPQHF. Written as DNA, the CDR3 is TGTGCCAGCAGTTGGACAGGGAATCAGCCCCAGCATTTT.

This sequence joins TRBV5-4 and TRBJ1-2, with 8 positions matching TRBD1. The CDR3 consists of 13 residues. Trimming removed 5 bases from V and 8 bases from J; junction bases left unmatched: 8. CDR1 SGHNT and CDR2 YYREEE come from the germline V gene (reference sequence). CDR3 DNA sequence: TGTGCCAGCAGGGCTGACAGGGGACGGGGCTACACCTTC. It is translated as CASRADRGRGYTF. Based on the CDR3 plus reference TRBV5-4 and TRBJ1-2, the full variable domain is ETGVTQSPTHLIKTRGQQVTLRCSSQSGHNTVSWYQQALGQGPQFIFQYYREEENGRGNFPPRFSGLQFPNYSSELNVNALELDDSALYLCASRADRGRGYTFGSGTRLTVV.

The CDR3 coding sequence is TGTGCCAGCAGCTTGTCAGGACAGCTCGATACGCAGTATTTT. Translation gives CASSLSGQLDTQYF. The V call is TRBV5-4, the J call TRBJ2-3; D is perhaps TRBD1 (6 bases). CDR3 length: 14 amino acids. Germline V gene data show CDR1 as SGHNT and CDR2 as YYREEE (reference sequence). V dropped 1 base and J dropped 6 bases, with 12 bases sitting between them.

The V call is TRBV9, the J call TRBJ2-5; 15 bases are shared with TRBD2. This CDR3 spans 16 amino acids. J was trimmed by 2 bases and V by 4 bases; bases with no gene match: 3. Looked up from germline, CDR1 is SGDLS and CDR2 is YYNGEE. CDR3: CASSTGLAGGQETQYF. The CDR3 DNA reads as TGTGCCAGCAGCACCGGACTAGCGGGAGGGCAAGAGACCCAGTACTTC. Combining the CDR3 with reference TRBV9 and TRBJ2-5 gives the whole variable domain DSGVTQTPKHLITATGQRVTLRCSPRSGDLSVYWYQQSLDQGLQFLIQYYNGEERAKGNILERFSAQQFPDLHSELNLSSLELGDSALYFCASSTGLAGGQETQYFGPGTRLLVL.

The chain joins TRBV6-5 to TRBJ1-1, with 7 bases lining up with TRBD1. CDR1 and CDR2 (germline): MNHEY, SVGAGI. J gave up 5 bases and V 2 bases, and 5 bases lay outside the gene matches. The CDR3 sequence is 14 residues long. The CDR3 region has the DNA TGTGCCAGCAGTTACGGGCAGGGGGGTACTGAAGCTTTCTTT. Protein product: CASSYGQGGTEAFF.

This sequence joins TRBV11-2 and TRBJ1-2; TRBD1 is a possible D gene (5 bases). CDR1 is SGHAT, CDR2 FQNNGV, per germline. The germline V and J ends were trimmed by 11 bases and 3 bases, with 13 bases remaining between them. This CDR3 comprises 12 residues. The CDR3: CALSREDYGYTF. The CDR3 bases are TGTGCCTTGAGCAGGGAAGACTATGGCTACACCTTC.

The chain uses TRBV10-3 and TRBJ1-5, with D possibly being TRBD1 (6 bases). Germline CDR1 ENHRY, CDR2 SYGVKD. The CDR3 is 13 residues long. Trimming cost V 4 bases and J 7 bases, with 11 bases left between them. CDR3 in amino acids: CAISGQEGQPQHF. The CDR3 region has the DNA TGTGCCATCAGTGGACAGGAGGGACAGCCCCAGCATTTT.

The chain carries TRBV19 and TRBJ2-4; D not certain. With 7 bases removed from V and 0 bases from J, the gap between germline ends came to 31 bases. Germline V gives CDR1 LNHDA, CDR2 SQIVND (reference sequence). The CDR3 spans 21 residues. CDR3 amino acids: CASTKKGPSVSVGLAKNIQYF. The CDR3 DNA reads TGTGCCAGTACCAAAAAGGGCCCTAGTGTTAGTGTAGGCCTAGCCAAAAACATTCAGTACTTC.

J is TRBJ2-4 and V is TRBV2; D call uncertain. Germline CDR1 is SNHLY and CDR2 is FYNNEI. V lost 5 bases and J 0 bases, leaving 11 bases between the germline ends. CDR3 length: 15 amino acids. The CDR3 nucleotides read TGTGCCAGCAGTCCACGGACGCTAGCCAAAAACATTCAGTACTTC. It specifies CASSPRTLAKNIQYF.

The gene calls are TRBV27 and TRBJ2-7; D is perhaps TRBD1 (6 bases). The germline CDR1 and CDR2 sequences are MNHEY and SMNVEV (reference sequence). The CDR3 extends over 14 amino acids. Deletions cut 5 bases from V and 3 bases from J, with 14 bases between. The CDR3 sequence is CASSTRGLHYEQYF. The CDR3 coding sequence is TGTGCCAGCAGTACCAGGGGCCTTCACTACGAGCAGTACTTC.

This clone appeared a few times. V gene TRBV10-3 combines with J gene TRBJ1-2; a possible D gene is TRBD1 (5 bases). Germline CDR1 and CDR2: ENHRY and SYGVKD. Trimming removed 6 bases from V and 4 bases from J, with 9 bases in between. The CDR3 has 12 residues. The CDR3 is CAISLGVYGYTF. The DNA of the CDR3 is TGTGCCATCAGCTTAGGGGTCTATGGCTACACCTTC.

This chain links TRBV29-1 with TRBJ2-7; TRBD2 agrees at 12 bases. J lost 4 bases, V lost 6 bases, and 7 bases had no gene match. Germline V CDR1 and CDR2: SQVTM, ANQGSEA. The CDR3 is 14 amino acids. CDR3 loop: CSVNGLAGPYEQYF. The CDR3 coding sequence is TGCAGCGTAAATGGACTAGCGGGACCTTACGAGCAGTACTTC.

This clone was observed a few times. The CDR3 here is CASGFPSGLPTDTQYF. In nucleotides, the CDR3 is TGTGCCAGCGGATTTCCCTCGGGACTCCCCACAGATACGCAGTATTTT. The rearrangement links TRBV7-9 to TRBJ2-3, with D perhaps matching TRBD2 (6 bases). Germline V gene sequence: CDR1 SEHNR, CDR2 FQNEAQ (reference sequence). V lost 8 bases to trimming and J lost 2 bases, with 20 bases between them. The CDR3 extends over 16 amino acids.

The J gene is TRBJ2-3, the V gene TRBV6-1; possible D gene TRBD1, 5 bases. CDR1 and CDR2 from the germline V gene are MNHNS and SASEGT. The CDR3 runs 11 residues. With 6 bases removed from V and 9 bases from J, the gap between germline ends came to 10 bases. CDR3 sequence reads: CASRGLGTQYF. For the CDR3, the DNA is TGTGCCAGCAGGGGGCTCGGGACGCAGTATTTT.

V and J are TRBV6-4 and TRBJ2-1; 11 bases are shared with TRBD2. The CDR3 is made up of 17 amino acids. Germline V gene lookup returns CDR1 MRHNA and CDR2 SNTAGT. Trimming cost V 2 bases and J 3 bases; bases outside gene matches: 6. The CDR3 region is CASSDGAGTSGYNEQFF. The DNA for the CDR3 is TGTGCCAGCAGTGACGGAGCCGGGACTAGCGGCTACAATGAGCAGTTCTTC.

The chain couples TRBV5-1 to TRBJ1-1, with 7 bases identical to TRBD1. This CDR3 spans 13 amino acids. Germline CDR1 is SGHRS and CDR2 is YFSETQ. V trimming: 2 bases; J trimming: 5 bases; junction bases outside the gene matches: 3. CDR3 sequence: CASSLGTDTEAFF. DNA for the CDR3: TGCGCCAGCAGCTTAGGGACAGATACTGAAGCTTTCTTT.

This clone occurred a few times. V and J are TRBV10-1 and TRBJ1-1; TRBD1 might be the D (5 bases). The CDR3 loop spans 13 amino acids. In germline, CDR1 is WNHNN, CDR2 SYGVQD (reference sequence). The V end was cut by 2 bases, the J end by 6 bases, with 10 bases between. The CDR3 reads CASSERVGAEAFF. The CDR3 coding sequence is TGCGCCAGCAGTGAGAGGGTGGGGGCTGAAGCTTTCTTT.